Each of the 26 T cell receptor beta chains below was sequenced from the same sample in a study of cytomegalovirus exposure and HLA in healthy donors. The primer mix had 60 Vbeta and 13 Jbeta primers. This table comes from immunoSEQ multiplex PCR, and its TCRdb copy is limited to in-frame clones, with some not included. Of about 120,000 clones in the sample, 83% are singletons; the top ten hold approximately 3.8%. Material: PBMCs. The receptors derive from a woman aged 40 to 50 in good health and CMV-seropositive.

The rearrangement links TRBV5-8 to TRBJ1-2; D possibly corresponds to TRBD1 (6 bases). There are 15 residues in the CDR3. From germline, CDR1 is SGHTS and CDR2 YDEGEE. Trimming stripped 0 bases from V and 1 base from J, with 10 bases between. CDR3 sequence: CASSLVNRDNYGYTF. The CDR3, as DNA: TGTGCCAGCAGCTTGGTTAACAGGGATAACTATGGCTACACCTTC.

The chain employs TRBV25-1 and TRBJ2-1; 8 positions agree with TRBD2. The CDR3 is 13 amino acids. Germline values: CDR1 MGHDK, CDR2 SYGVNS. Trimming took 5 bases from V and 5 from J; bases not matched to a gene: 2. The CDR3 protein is CASSSGSNNEQFF. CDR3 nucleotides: TGTGCCAGCAGTAGCGGGAGCAACAATGAGCAGTTCTTC.

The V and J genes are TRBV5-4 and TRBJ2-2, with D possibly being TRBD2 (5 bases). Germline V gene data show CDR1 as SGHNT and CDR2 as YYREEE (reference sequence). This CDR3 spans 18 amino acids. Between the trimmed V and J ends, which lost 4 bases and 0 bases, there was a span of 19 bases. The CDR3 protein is CASSQDLAGGPNTGELFF. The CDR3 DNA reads TGTGCCAGCAGCCAAGATTTGGCGGGCGGACCGAACACCGGGGAGCTGTTTTTT.

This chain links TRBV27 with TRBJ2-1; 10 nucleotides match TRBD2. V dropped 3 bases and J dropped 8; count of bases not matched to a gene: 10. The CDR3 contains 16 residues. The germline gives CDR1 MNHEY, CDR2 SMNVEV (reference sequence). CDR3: CASSFALAGVKDEQFF. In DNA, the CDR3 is TGTGCCAGCAGTTTCGCGCTAGCGGGAGTTAAGGATGAGCAGTTCTTC.

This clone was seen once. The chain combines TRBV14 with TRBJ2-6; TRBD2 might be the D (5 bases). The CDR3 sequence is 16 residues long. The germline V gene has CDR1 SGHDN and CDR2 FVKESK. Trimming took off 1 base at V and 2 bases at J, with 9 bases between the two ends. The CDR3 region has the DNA TGTGCCAGCAGCCAAGGGATGAGGGCTGGGGCCAACGTCCTGACTTTC. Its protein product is CASSQGMRAGANVLTF.

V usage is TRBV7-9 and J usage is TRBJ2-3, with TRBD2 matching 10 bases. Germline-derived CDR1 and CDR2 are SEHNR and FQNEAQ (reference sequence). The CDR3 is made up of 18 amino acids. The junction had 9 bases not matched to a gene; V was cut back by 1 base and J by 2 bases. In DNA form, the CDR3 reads TGTGCCAGCAGCTTAGGTCCCGTGGGACTAGCGAACACAGATACGCAGTATTTT. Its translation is CASSLGPVGLANTDTQYF.

The CDR3: CASSRTVNTEAFF. The CDR3 DNA sequence: TGCGCCAGCAGCCGCACAGTGAACACTGAAGCTTTCTTT. The V call is TRBV10-2, the J call TRBJ1-1; D is unclear. V was shortened by 6 bases and J by 0 bases, with 8 bases between the two germline ends. Germline values: CDR1 WSHSY, CDR2 SAAADI. CDR3 size: 13 residues.

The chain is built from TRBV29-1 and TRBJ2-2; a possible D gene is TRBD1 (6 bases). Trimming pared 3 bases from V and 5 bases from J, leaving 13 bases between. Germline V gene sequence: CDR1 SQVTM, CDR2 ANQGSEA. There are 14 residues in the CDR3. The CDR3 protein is CSVDHQGRTGELFF. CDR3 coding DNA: TGCAGCGTTGATCACCAGGGGAGAACCGGGGAGCTGTTTTTT.

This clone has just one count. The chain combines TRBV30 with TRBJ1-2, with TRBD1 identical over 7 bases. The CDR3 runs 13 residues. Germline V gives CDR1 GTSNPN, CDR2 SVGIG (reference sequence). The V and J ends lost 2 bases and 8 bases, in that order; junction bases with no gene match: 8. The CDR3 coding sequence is TGTGCCTGGAGTCAAGGGCAGGGGGAGGGCTACACCTTC. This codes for CAWSQGQGEGYTF.

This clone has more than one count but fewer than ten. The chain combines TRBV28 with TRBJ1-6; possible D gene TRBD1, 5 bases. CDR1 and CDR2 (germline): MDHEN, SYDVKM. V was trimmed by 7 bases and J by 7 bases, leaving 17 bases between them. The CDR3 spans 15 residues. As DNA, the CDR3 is TGTGCCAGCAACTACAGGCGCCTCAGGAATTCACCCCTCCACTTT. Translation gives CASNYRRLRNSPLHF.

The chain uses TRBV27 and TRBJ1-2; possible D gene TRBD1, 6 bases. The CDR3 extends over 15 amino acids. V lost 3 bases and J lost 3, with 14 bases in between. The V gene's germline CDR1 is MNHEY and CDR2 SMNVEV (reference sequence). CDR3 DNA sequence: TGTGCCAGCAGTTTTACAGGGTCGGCTTACTATGGCTACACCTTC. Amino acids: CASSFTGSAYYGYTF.

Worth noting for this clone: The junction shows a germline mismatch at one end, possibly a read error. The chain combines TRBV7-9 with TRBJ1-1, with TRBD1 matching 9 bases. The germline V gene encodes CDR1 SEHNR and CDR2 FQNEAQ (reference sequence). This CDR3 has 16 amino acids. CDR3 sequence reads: CSSRRGTGREETEAFF. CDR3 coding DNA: TGTTCCAGCAGACGAGGGACAGGGAGGGAGGAAACTGAAGCTTTCTTT.

CDR3 sequence (DNA): TGTGCCAGTAGCGACAGGGCCCGGAGCTCGCGGGATTGGTCCCACCAGCAGTTCTTC. As protein: CASSDRARSSRDWSHQQFF. The V gene is TRBV19, the J gene TRBJ2-1; D perhaps matches TRBD1 (7 bases). CDR1 is LNHDA and CDR2 is SQIVND in the germline V gene (reference sequence). The CDR3 runs 19 residues. Deletions cut 6 bases from V and 11 bases from J, with 35 bases between.

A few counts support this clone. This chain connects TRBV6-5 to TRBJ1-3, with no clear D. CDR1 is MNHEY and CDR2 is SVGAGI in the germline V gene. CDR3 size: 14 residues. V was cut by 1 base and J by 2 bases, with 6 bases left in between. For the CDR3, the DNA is TGTGCCAGCAGTTACTTGGGCCCTGGAAACACCATATATTTT. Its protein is CASSYLGPGNTIYF.

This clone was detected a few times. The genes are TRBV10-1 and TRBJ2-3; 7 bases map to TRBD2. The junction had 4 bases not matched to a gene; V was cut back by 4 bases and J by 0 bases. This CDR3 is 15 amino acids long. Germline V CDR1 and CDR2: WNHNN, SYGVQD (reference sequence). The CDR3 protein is CASSVGSGSTDTQYF. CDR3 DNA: TGCGCCAGCAGTGTGGGTAGCGGGAGCACAGATACGCAGTATTTT.

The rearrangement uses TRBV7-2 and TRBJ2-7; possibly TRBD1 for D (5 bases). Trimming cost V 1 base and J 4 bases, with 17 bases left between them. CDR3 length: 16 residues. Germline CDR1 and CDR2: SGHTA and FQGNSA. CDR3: CASSLDVGQGTYEQYF. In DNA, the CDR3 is TGTGCCAGCAGCTTAGATGTCGGGCAGGGAACATACGAGCAGTACTTC.

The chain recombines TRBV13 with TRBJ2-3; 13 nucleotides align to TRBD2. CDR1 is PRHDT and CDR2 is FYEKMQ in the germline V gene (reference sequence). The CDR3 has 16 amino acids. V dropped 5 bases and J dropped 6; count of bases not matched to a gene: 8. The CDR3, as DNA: TGTGCCAGCAGCCCCCGGGGACTAGCGGGACCCGATACGCAGTATTTT. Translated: CASSPRGLAGPDTQYF.

The CDR3 coding sequence is TGTGCCAGCAGACCGGGACAGGGTATTCACAATGAGCAGTTCTTC. Translation: CASRPGQGIHNEQFF. The genes are TRBV2 and TRBJ2-1, with 9 bases aligning to TRBD1. Germline V gene lookup returns CDR1 SNHLY and CDR2 FYNNEI. V lost 6 bases to trimming and J lost 5 bases; unmatched junction nucleotides: 8. The CDR3 contains 15 residues.

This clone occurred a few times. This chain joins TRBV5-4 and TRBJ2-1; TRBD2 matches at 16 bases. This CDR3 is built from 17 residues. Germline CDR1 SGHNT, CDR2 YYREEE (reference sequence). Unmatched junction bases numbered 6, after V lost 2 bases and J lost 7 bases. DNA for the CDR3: TGTGCCAGCAGCTTACCGGGACTAGCGGGAGGGTGGAATGAGCAGTTCTTC. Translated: CASSLPGLAGGWNEQFF. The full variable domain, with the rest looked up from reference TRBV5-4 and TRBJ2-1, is ETGVTQSPTHLIKTRGQQVTLRCSSQSGHNTVSWYQQALGQGPQFIFQYYREEENGRGNFPPRFSGLQFPNYSSELNVNALELDDSALYLCASSLPGLAGGWNEQFFGPGTRLTVL.

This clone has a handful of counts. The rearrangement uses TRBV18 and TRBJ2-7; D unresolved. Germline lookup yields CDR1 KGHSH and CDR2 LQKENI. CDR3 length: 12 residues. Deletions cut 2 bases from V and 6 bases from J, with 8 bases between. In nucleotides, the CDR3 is TGTGCCAGCTCACCATCAGGTCGCGAGCAGTACTTC. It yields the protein CASSPSGREQYF.

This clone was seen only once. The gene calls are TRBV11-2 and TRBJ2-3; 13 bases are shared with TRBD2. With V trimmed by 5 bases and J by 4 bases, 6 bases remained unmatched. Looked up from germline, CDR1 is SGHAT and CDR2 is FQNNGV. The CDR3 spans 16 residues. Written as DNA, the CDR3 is TGTGCCAGCAGCCTACTAGCGGGAGGGCTCCCAGATACGCAGTATTTT. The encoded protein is CASSLLAGGLPDTQYF.

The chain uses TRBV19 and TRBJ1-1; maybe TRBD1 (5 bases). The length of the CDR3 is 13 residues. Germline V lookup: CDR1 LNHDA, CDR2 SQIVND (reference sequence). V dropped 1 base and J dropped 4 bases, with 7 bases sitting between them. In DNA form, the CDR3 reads TGTGCCAGTAGTATAGCAGGGCCCACTGAAGCTTTCTTT. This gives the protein CASSIAGPTEAFF. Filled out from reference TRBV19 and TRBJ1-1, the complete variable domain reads DGGITQSPKYLFRKEGQNVTLSCEQNLNHDAMYWYRQDPGQGLRLIYYSQIVNDFQKGDIAEGYSVSREKKESFPLTVTSAQKNPTAFYLCASSIAGPTEAFFGQGTRLTVV.

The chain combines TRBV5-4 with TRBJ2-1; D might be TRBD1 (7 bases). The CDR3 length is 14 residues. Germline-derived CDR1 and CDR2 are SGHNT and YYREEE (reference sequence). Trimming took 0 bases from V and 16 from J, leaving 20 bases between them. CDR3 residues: CASSLARGVRDTFF. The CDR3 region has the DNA TGTGCCAGCAGCTTGGCCAGGGGGGTGCGGGATACATTCTTC.

CDR3 in DNA: TGTGCCACCAGCGTCAGGGTCTCCTACGAGCAGTACTTC. It encodes CATSVRVSYEQYF. The J gene is TRBJ2-7, the V gene TRBV15; weak D call: TRBD1 (5 bases). This CDR3 has 13 residues. The germline V and J ends were trimmed by 5 bases and 0 bases, with 8 bases remaining between them. Germline CDR1 LNHNV, CDR2 YYDKDF (reference sequence).

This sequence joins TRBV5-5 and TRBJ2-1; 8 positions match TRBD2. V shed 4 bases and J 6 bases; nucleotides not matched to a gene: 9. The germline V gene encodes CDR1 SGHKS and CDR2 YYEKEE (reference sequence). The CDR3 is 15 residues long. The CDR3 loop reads CASSRSGATSNEQFF. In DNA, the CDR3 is TGTGCCAGCAGCCGTAGCGGGGCGACGAGCAATGAGCAGTTCTTC. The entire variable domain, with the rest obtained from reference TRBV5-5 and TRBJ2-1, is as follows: DAGVTQSPTHLIKTRGQQVTLRCSPISGHKSVSWYQQVLGQGPQFIFQYYEKEERGRGNFPDRFSARQFPNYSSELNVNALLLGDSALYLCASSRSGATSNEQFFGPGTRLTVL.

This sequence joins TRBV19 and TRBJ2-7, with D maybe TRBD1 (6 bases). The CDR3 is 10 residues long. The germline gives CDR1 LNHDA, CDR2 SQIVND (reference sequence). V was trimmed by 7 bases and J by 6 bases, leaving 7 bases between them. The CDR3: CASKGGEQYF. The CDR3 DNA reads TGTGCCAGTAAAGGGGGCGAGCAGTACTTC.